Below are 15 T cell receptor beta chains sequenced from a single sample in a study of T cells in narcolepsy. Profiling relied on immunoSEQ multiplex PCR, and the TCRdb table lists in-frame clones only, not all of them. The profile shows 20,000 to 25,000 clones, 70% to 90% of them singletons. The sequenced sample consisted of memory (CD45RA-) CD4+ T cells from blood. The receptor set was obtained from a human donor in good health.

This clone has more than one count but fewer than ten. The chain employs TRBV10-3 and TRBJ1-3; TRBD1 aligns across 8 bases. The CDR3 is 15 amino acids. Trimming cost V 9 bases and J 0 bases; bases outside gene matches: 7. Germline V gene sequence: CDR1 ENHRY, CDR2 SYGVKD. The CDR3 coding sequence is TGTGCCATGGGGACAGGCACCAACTCTGGAAACACCATATATTTT. Its translation is CAMGTGTNSGNTIYF.

The V and J genes are TRBV5-6 and TRBJ2-7; D might be TRBD1 or TRBD2, each matching 6 bases. From germline, CDR1 is SGHDT and CDR2 YYEEEE. V was cut by 4 bases and J by 5 bases, with 22 bases left in between. The CDR3 is made up of 16 amino acids. CDR3 loop: CASSLPPGAGGNEQYF. The CDR3 DNA sequence: TGTGCCAGCAGCCTCCCCCCCGGGGCCGGGGGCAACGAGCAGTACTTC.

This sequence joins TRBV29-1 and TRBJ2-7; D gene ambiguous. V lost 1 base and J lost 0, with 13 bases in between. The germline V gene has CDR1 SQVTM and CDR2 ANQGSEA. The CDR3 sequence is 15 residues long. In nucleotides, the CDR3 is TGCAGCGTTGAAGGAAACAACGAACTCTCCTACGAGCAGTACTTC. Translation: CSVEGNNELSYEQYF.

The V call is TRBV19, the J call TRBJ1-2, with D hard to call. The CDR3 consists of 15 residues. With 5 bases removed from V and 7 bases from J, the gap between germline ends came to 20 bases. Germline values: CDR1 LNHDA, CDR2 SQIVND (reference sequence). The CDR3 sequence: CASSPTVGLSSGYTF. The DNA of the CDR3 is TGTGCCAGTAGTCCCACTGTCGGGTTGTCGAGTGGCTACACCTTC.

The chain couples TRBV19 to TRBJ2-7; a possible D gene is TRBD1 (6 bases). Per germline, CDR1 LNHDA and CDR2 SQIVND (reference sequence). V shed 4 bases and J shed 3 bases, with 16 bases lying between them. This CDR3 has 15 residues. For the CDR3, the DNA is TGTGCCAGTAGTAAAAACAGGGCCCCAGACTACGAGCAGTACTTC. Translation: CASSKNRAPDYEQYF.

The V and J genes are TRBV2 and TRBJ2-3, with no clear D. The CDR3 covers 15 residues. The V gene's germline CDR1 is SNHLY and CDR2 FYNNEI. V was trimmed by 3 bases and J by 0 bases, leaving 10 bases between them. CDR3 amino acids: CASSDVQVSTDTQYF. DNA for the CDR3: TGTGCCAGCAGTGACGTTCAGGTTAGCACAGATACGCAGTATTTT.

This clone has only a few counts. J is TRBJ1-2 and V is TRBV6-6, with 8 nucleotides matching TRBD1. The CDR3 has 14 residues. Trimming removed 5 bases from V and 9 bases from J; junction bases left unmatched: 11. Germline V gene data show CDR1 as MNHNY and CDR2 as SVGAGI (reference sequence). In DNA, the CDR3 is TGTGCCAGCAGTCCCACAGGGGGATCCTTCAGCTACACCTTC. It translates to CASSPTGGSFSYTF.

V is TRBV29-1 and J is TRBJ1-1; D is unclear. V dropped 6 bases and J dropped 4 bases, with 9 bases sitting between them. This CDR3 comprises 11 residues. Germline CDR1 SQVTM, CDR2 ANQGSEA. CDR3 in amino acids: CSVSWGTEAFF. The CDR3 DNA reads as TGCAGCGTCAGCTGGGGCACTGAAGCTTTCTTT.

This clone showed up just once. The chain recombines TRBV7-6 with TRBJ2-2; maybe TRBD2 (5 bases). The V end was cut by 4 bases, the J end by 7 bases, with 16 bases between. Germline V gene data show CDR1 as SGHVS and CDR2 as FNYEAQ. CDR3 length equals 15 residues. CDR3 in DNA: TGTGCCAGCAGCTCCAGACCCTTCGAGGGCGGGGAGCTGTTTTTT. It encodes CASSSRPFEGGELFF.

The chain combines TRBV6-5 with TRBJ2-5; D is unclear. Germline values: CDR1 MNHEY, CDR2 SVGAGI. The length of the CDR3 is 13 residues. V shed 6 bases and J shed 5 bases, with 13 bases lying between them. This chain's CDR3 is CASRPRGSETQYF. The CDR3 DNA reads as TGTGCCAGCAGACCCAGAGGAAGTGAGACCCAGTACTTC.

This chain joins TRBV6-1 and TRBJ1-4, with 7 bases lining up with TRBD1. The CDR3 is 14 residues long. Germline V gene sequence: CDR1 MNHNS, CDR2 SASEGT. The ends lost 3 bases at V and 8 bases at J; junction bases unmatched: 6. CDR3 sequence: CASSEGTASEKLFF. Here the CDR3 DNA reads TGTGCCAGCAGTGAGGGGACAGCCTCCGAAAAACTGTTTTTT.

The chain recombines TRBV9 with TRBJ1-6; 10 bases map to TRBD1. The CDR3 consists of 16 residues. V gave up 0 bases and J gave up 6 bases; unmatched junction bases: 3. The germline V gene encodes CDR1 SGDLS and CDR2 YYNGEE. CDR3 nucleotide sequence: TGTGCCAGCAGCGTAGGACAGGGGGCTGCTAATTCACCCCTCCACTTT. It specifies CASSVGQGAANSPLHF.

The CDR3 DNA is TGTGCCAGTAAGGAGGGGGGGGCAACTGAAGCTTTCTTT. Translated, it gives CASKEGGATEAFF. This chain joins TRBV19 and TRBJ1-1; D might be TRBD1 (6 bases). CDR1 LNHDA and CDR2 SQIVND come from the germline V gene (reference sequence). V lost 7 bases, J lost 5 bases, and 14 bases lay in between. The CDR3 contains 13 residues. The entire variable domain, with the rest obtained from reference TRBV19 and TRBJ1-1, is as follows: DGGITQSPKYLFRKEGQNVTLSCEQNLNHDAMYWYRQDPGQGLRLIYYSQIVNDFQKGDIAEGYSVSREKKESFPLTVTSAQKNPTAFYLCASKEGGATEAFFGQGTRLTVV.

This rearrangement joins TRBV28 to TRBJ2-7, with 7 positions matching TRBD1. J gave up 4 bases and V 5 bases, and 8 bases lay outside the gene matches. CDR3 length equals 14 residues. Germline V CDR1 and CDR2: MDHEN, SYDVKM. This CDR3 reads CASSGRDREYEQYF. CDR3 coding DNA: TGTGCCAGCAGTGGAAGGGACAGAGAGTACGAGCAGTACTTC.

The chain is built from TRBV15 and TRBJ1-2; no clear D. V lost 0 bases, J lost 5 bases, and 13 bases lay in between. The CDR3 has 15 residues. Germline V gives CDR1 LNHNV, CDR2 YYDKDF (reference sequence). The CDR3: CATSRDVTAIYGYTF. The DNA for the CDR3 is TGTGCCACCAGCAGAGATGTCACAGCGATTTATGGCTACACCTTC. Looking up the rest from reference TRBV15 and TRBJ1-2 gives the full variable domain: DAMVIQNPRYQVTQFGKPVTLSCSQTLNHNVMYWYQQKSSQAPKLLFHYYDKDFNNEADTPDNFQSRRPNTSFCFLDIRSPGLGDTAMYLCATSRDVTAIYGYTFGSGTRLTVV.